This T cell receptor beta chain was captured in a study of read filtering for tumor transcriptome and immune sequencing. At the level of the study: Among patients, some 17 were male and some 15 female, aged roughly 45 to 80 (mean approximately 64). 8 patients were R-ISS I, approximately 15 were R-ISS II, over 5 were R-ISS III.

From 400 to 450 ng of RNA, a library with molecular barcoded alpha/delta and beta/gamma adaptors was made. Each CDR3 protein is one row after TCRdb ran MiXCR on the reads. The profile shows 35,000 to 45,000 distinct CDR3 sequences, approximately 15% of them singletons. The V gene end was trimmed by 4 bases and the J gene end by 4 bases; junction bases not matched to a gene: 8. CDR3 length: 15 residues. The germline V gene has CDR1 ENHRY and CDR2 SYGVKD. General observations from the study: IR-seq captured clonotypes deeper and more reliably than RNA-seq. About 80% of IR-seq clonotypes had a single read, yet these held roughly 3.3% of reads.

This clonotype was observed at least ten times. Its cognate antigen is unknown. The sequencing input was a population of CD138-negative cells sorted from bone marrow. The chain employs TRBV10-3 and TRBJ2-3; TRBD1 aligns across 7 bases. This clonotype originated in a donor at least 40 years old with multiple myeloma. CDR3 in amino acids: CAISGRQGGADTQYF. CDR3 DNA sequence: TGTGCCATCAGTGGACGACAGGGTGGGGCAGATACGCAGTATTTT.